The sequence of this T cell receptor (beta chain) was determined in a study of T cells after yellow fever vaccination. Study-level results: Reappearing after the booster were most of the clones from primary vaccination (almost 97% CD4, approximately 89% CD8).

For TCR, cDNA came from 5'RACE template switching, which added a universal primer site and UMIs. TCRdb re-called the 5' RACE reads through MiXCR, storing one row per CDR3 protein. The sample records about 500,000 distinct CDR3 sequences, roughly a sixth being singletons. This clonotype was counted only a few times. The antigen is not known. The germline V gene has CDR1 WSHSY and CDR2 SAAADI. Trimming stripped 2 bases from V and 7 bases from J, with 2 bases between. The CDR3 has 11 residues. The material sequenced was PBMCs, taken 5 days after the first yellow fever vaccination. The chain combines TRBV10-2 with TRBJ1-4; D not certain. This TCR was sampled from a young man who received the YFV17D yellow fever vaccine. The chain's CDR3 is CASSELEKLFF. In DNA form, the CDR3 reads TGCGCCAGCAGTGAGCTTGAAAAACTGTTTTTT.